The 22 T cell receptor beta chains given below trace back to one sample, sequenced in a study of blood T cell repertoires in COVID-19. Profiled with immunoSEQ multiplex PCR; TCRdb holds only in-frame clones, not every one. The sample records about 62,000 clones, around 90% being singletons. The material sequenced was peripheral blood. These receptors were taken from a man aged 70-80 years with acute or convalescent COVID-19.

V and J are TRBV10-2 and TRBJ2-7; the D gene is possibly TRBD1 (6 bases). The CDR3 covers 12 residues. Germline-derived CDR1 and CDR2 are WSHSY and SAAADI. The V end lost 10 bases, the J end lost 9 bases, and 19 bases lay between the germline ends. CDR3 region: CATRQADLGQYF. CDR3 DNA sequence: TGCGCCACCAGACAGGCTGACCTAGGGCAGTACTTC.

This chain uses TRBV9 with TRBJ2-3, with D possibly matching TRBD1 (5 bases). Between the trimmed V and J ends, which lost 0 bases and 6 bases, there was a span of 14 bases. The CDR3 contains 15 residues. Germline CDR1 reads SGDLS; CDR2 reads YYNGEE. The CDR3 spells CASSVGPIPGDTQYF. DNA for the CDR3: TGTGCCAGCAGCGTAGGACCCATCCCAGGGGATACGCAGTATTTT.

The V gene is TRBV5-5, the J gene TRBJ1-2, with TRBD1 as a possible D gene (6 bases). The ends were cut back, 0 bases at V and 3 bases at J, with 12 bases in the middle. There are 15 residues in the CDR3. The germline CDR1 and CDR2 sequences are SGHKS and YYEKEE (reference sequence). Here the CDR3 DNA reads TGTGCCAGCAGCTTGGGGCCGACAGGAGACTATGGCTACACCTTC. Protein sequence: CASSLGPTGDYGYTF.

The rearrangement joins TRBV4-1 to TRBJ2-7; possible D gene TRBD1, 6 bases. This CDR3 comprises 14 residues. Germline V gene lookup returns CDR1 MGHRA and CDR2 YSYEKL. Between the trimmed V and J ends, which lost 3 bases and 2 bases, there was a span of 11 bases. CDR3 protein: CASSQIWTAYEQYF. For the CDR3, the DNA is TGCGCCAGCAGCCAGATTTGGACAGCCTACGAGCAGTACTTC.

The chain has TRBV11-3 and TRBJ2-7; TRBD2 matches 7 bases. J lost 2 bases, V lost 1 base, and 14 bases had no gene match. The CDR3 extends over 18 amino acids. Germline V gene sequence: CDR1 SGHNT, CDR2 YENEEA. CDR3 sequence: CASSLAGLDMIRAYEQYF. In nucleotides, the CDR3 is TGTGCCAGCAGCTTAGCCGGACTAGACATGATAAGGGCCTACGAGCAGTACTTC.

Only one count was recorded for this clone. The chain uses TRBV29-1 and TRBJ2-2; 9 nucleotides match TRBD1. Germline CDR1 and CDR2: SQVTM and ANQGSEA. CDR3 size: 16 residues. J was trimmed by 6 bases and V by 7 bases; bases with no gene match: 15. CDR3 residues: CSGGQGLDANPGELFF. CDR3 coding DNA: TGCAGCGGAGGACAGGGGTTGGACGCAAATCCCGGGGAGCTGTTTTTT.

This rearrangement joins TRBV7-3 to TRBJ2-6; the D gene is possibly TRBD1 (6 bases). CDR1 is SGHTA, CDR2 FQGTGA, per germline. V lost 6 bases and J lost 2, with 11 bases in between. The CDR3 extends over 15 amino acids. CDR3 in amino acids: CASRLTGTGANVLTF. Here the CDR3 DNA reads TGTGCCAGCAGACTCACAGGGACTGGGGCCAACGTCCTGACTTTC. The variable domain in full, with the rest retrieved from reference TRBV7-3 and TRBJ2-6, is GAGVSQTPSNKVTEKGKYVELRCDPISGHTALYWYRQSLGQGPEFLIYFQGTGAADDSGLPNDRFFAVRPEGSVSTLKIQRTERGDSAVYLCASRLTGTGANVLTFGAGSRLTVL.

The chain carries TRBV6-5 and TRBJ2-7, with 10 nucleotides matching TRBD2. Looked up from germline, CDR1 is MNHEY and CDR2 is SVGAGI. This CDR3 is 14 amino acids long. V dropped 7 bases and J dropped 0; count of bases not matched to a gene: 3. Here the CDR3 reads CASTKRGGSYEQYF. The CDR3 DNA reads TGTGCCAGCACCAAGCGGGGGGGCTCCTACGAGCAGTACTTC.

V and J are TRBV19 and TRBJ2-1, with D tentatively TRBD2 (6 bases). The V and J ends lost 5 bases and 10 bases respectively, with 12 bases between them. From germline, CDR1 is LNHDA and CDR2 SQIVND (reference sequence). The CDR3 spans 12 residues. CDR3 sequence (DNA): TGTGCCAGTAGTTTCGGGACTCCAGAGCAGTTCTTC. Translated, it gives CASSFGTPEQFF.

The table lists this clone with a few counts. The rearrangement joins TRBV3-1 (or the pseudogene TRBV3-2) to TRBJ2-2; TRBD2 aligns across 8 bases. Germline values: CDR1 LGHDT, CDR2 YNNKEL (reference sequence). This CDR3 has 14 amino acids. Unmatched junction bases numbered 11, after V lost 11 bases and J lost 6 bases. As DNA, the CDR3 is TGTGCCTCCAAAGCGGGAGAGAGCGCCGGGGAGCTGTTTTTT. Amino acid sequence: CASKAGESAGELFF.

This sequence joins TRBV6-5 and TRBJ2-2, with a weak D call TRBD1 (6 bases). The CDR3 is made up of 15 amino acids. The V end lost 8 bases, the J end lost 3 bases, and 16 bases lay between the germline ends. Germline assignment: CDR1 MNHEY and CDR2 SVGAGI. CDR3 coding DNA: TGTGCCAGCCATACTACCAGGGGACACACCGGGGAGCTGTTTTTT. Translated, it gives CASHTTRGHTGELFF.

The V gene is TRBV24-1, the J gene TRBJ1-5, with 8 positions matching TRBD1. V was pared by 4 bases and J by 2 bases, with 3 bases of the junction left unmatched. This CDR3 region has 15 residues. Germline V gene data show CDR1 as KGHDR and CDR2 as SFDVKD. In nucleotides, the CDR3 is TGTGCCACCAGTGACGGACAGGGAGGCAATCAGCCCCAGCATTTT. It encodes CATSDGQGGNQPQHF.

In nucleotides, the CDR3 is TGTGCCAGCAGTCCAGACAGGGGGCTCTACGAGCAGTACTTC. Encoded protein: CASSPDRGLYEQYF. The J gene is TRBJ2-7, the V gene TRBV27; 10 nucleotides line up with TRBD1. V dropped 5 bases and J dropped 3; count of bases not matched to a gene: 4. Germline CDR1 is MNHEY and CDR2 is SMNVEV (reference sequence). This CDR3 has 14 residues.

The genes are TRBV9 and TRBJ2-7, with 11 bases aligning to TRBD2. The CDR3 extends over 15 amino acids. V shed 3 bases, J shed 4 bases, and the junction held 6 bases outside the gene matches. Germline CDR1 reads SGDLS; CDR2 reads YYNGEE. The CDR3 sequence is CASSETSGVTYEQYF. CDR3 in DNA: TGTGCCAGCAGCGAGACTAGCGGGGTTACATACGAGCAGTACTTC.

This chain uses TRBV6-5 with TRBJ2-7; D possibly corresponds to TRBD2 (6 bases). The germline CDR1 and CDR2 sequences are MNHEY and SVGAGI. V was cut by 2 bases and J by 3 bases, with 8 bases left in between. The CDR3 consists of 13 residues. For the CDR3, the DNA is TGTGCCAGCAGTTACGTCGGGGGCTACGAGCAGTACTTC. This translates into CASSYVGGYEQYF.

This clone was detected once. The chain recombines TRBV6-1 with TRBJ1-2, with D possibly TRBD1 on 5 matching bases. CDR3 length: 14 amino acids. V was pared by 2 bases and J by 3 bases, with 10 bases between. CDR1 and CDR2 (germline): MNHNS, SASEGT. The CDR3 DNA reads TGTGCCAGCAGTGAACAGGGCAGGCACTATGGCTACACCTTC. Its protein product is CASSEQGRHYGYTF.

The chain carries TRBV6-5 and TRBJ1-1; no clear D gene. V lost 7 bases to trimming and J lost 1 base, with 7 bases between them. The length of the CDR3 is 12 residues. Germline loops: CDR1 MNHEY, CDR2 SVGAGI. CDR3 bases: TGTGCCAGCACCCACAGGAACACTGAAGCTTTCTTT. Its protein product is CASTHRNTEAFF.

In its sample, this clone was seen once. The rearrangement links TRBV7-8 to TRBJ2-2; D is uncertain. This CDR3 spans 14 amino acids. Looked up from germline, CDR1 is SGHVS and CDR2 is FQNEAQ. V was trimmed by 2 bases and J by 2 bases, leaving 6 bases between them. The CDR3 region has the DNA TGTGCCAGCAGCTTAAGCTTAAACACCGGGGAGCTGTTTTTT. This gives the protein CASSLSLNTGELFF.

The chain couples TRBV27 to TRBJ1-6; 8 bases match TRBD1. V lost 3 bases and J lost 9; bases outside the gene matches: 7. The CDR3 runs 15 residues. Germline loops: CDR1 MNHEY, CDR2 SMNVEV (reference sequence). CDR3 DNA sequence: TGTGCCAGCAGTTTCGGAGGACAGGGCAGTTCACCCCTCCACTTT. Protein product: CASSFGGQGSSPLHF.

This clone was recorded a few times. The J gene is TRBJ1-5, the V gene TRBV5-1; 7 bases are a match to TRBD1. Germline trimming cut 4 bases from V and 7 bases from J; bases unmatched to any gene: 8. The CDR3 is made up of 14 amino acids. Germline V gene data show CDR1 as SGHRS and CDR2 as YFSETQ. CDR3 DNA: TGCGCCAGCAGCCCAGACAGGGCGGACCAGCCCCAGCATTTT. The encoded protein is CASSPDRADQPQHF. Full variable domain (rest looked up from reference TRBV5-1 and TRBJ1-5): KAGVTQTPRYLIKTRGQQVTLSCSPISGHRSVSWYQQTPGQGLQFLFEYFSETQRNKGNFPGRFSGRQFSNSRSEMNVSTLELGDSALYLCASSPDRADQPQHFGDGTRLSIL.

V gene TRBV5-1 combines with J gene TRBJ1-1, with 7 nucleotides matching TRBD1. Trimming at V came to 1 base and at J to 7 bases, leaving 10 bases not matched to a gene. The CDR3 runs 15 residues. CDR1 and CDR2 (germline): SGHRS, YFSETQ. CDR3 in DNA: TGCGCCAGCAGCTTGACGGGAGACTCAGGGGGTGAAGCTTTCTTT. Translation gives CASSLTGDSGGEAFF. Full variable domain (missing parts from reference TRBV5-1 and TRBJ1-1): KAGVTQTPRYLIKTRGQQVTLSCSPISGHRSVSWYQQTPGQGLQFLFEYFSETQRNKGNFPGRFSGRQFSNSRSEMNVSTLELGDSALYLCASSLTGDSGGEAFFGQGTRLTVV.

This clone appeared once. The rearrangement uses TRBV5-1 and TRBJ2-7; D is ambiguous. The germline V gene has CDR1 SGHRS and CDR2 YFSETQ. The CDR3 is 12 residues long. Trimming shortened V by 4 bases and J by 6 bases, and 11 bases separated the two germline ends. This CDR3 is CASSPQSGEQYF. The CDR3 nucleotides are TGCGCCAGCAGCCCCCAGTCGGGCGAGCAGTACTTC.